The 22 T cell receptor beta chains below were found in one sample sequenced in a study of blood T cell repertoires in COVID-19 (dated by TCRdb to the early 2020s). Preparation of the library involved the immunoSEQ multiplex PCR assay. TCRdb stores this immuneACCESS table with in-frame sequences only. Part of the clones is absent; in the studies checked, under half of the shortfall reflects unresolved V genes, and no reason is known for the rest. The sample records about 280,000 clones, around 88% of which are singletons. The ten top clones hold around 2.1% of the sample. Material: peripheral blood. These TCRs come from a woman in her 30s who had recovered from COVID-19.

This chain connects TRBV7-9 to TRBJ1-2; no reliable D call. The CDR3 is 15 amino acids. V lost 1 base and J 4 bases, leaving 13 bases between the germline ends. The V gene's germline CDR1 is SEHNR and CDR2 FQNEAQ (reference sequence). CDR3 protein: CASSLVLAVGYGYTF. The CDR3 bases are TGTGCCAGCAGCTTAGTTTTAGCGGTGGGCTATGGCTACACCTTC.

For the CDR3, the DNA is TGCGCCAGCAGCTTGACTAGCGGGGACAATGAGCAGTTCTTC. This sequence encodes CASSLTSGDNEQFF. V and J are TRBV5-1 and TRBJ2-1; 10 bases align to TRBD2. Germline lookup yields CDR1 SGHRS and CDR2 YFSETQ. CDR3 length equals 14 residues. Trimming at V came to 1 base and at J to 5 bases, leaving 0 bases not matched to a gene.

This chain links TRBV10-3 with TRBJ2-5; TRBD1 agrees at 8 bases. Unmatched junction bases numbered 7, after V lost 6 bases and J lost 1 base. CDR1 is ENHRY, CDR2 SYGVKD, per germline. This CDR3 region has 15 residues. CDR3 nucleotides: TGTGCCATCAGCGCTCGACAGGGGCCCCAAGAGACCCAGTACTTC. Its protein is CAISARQGPQETQYF.

The V call is TRBV18, the J call TRBJ2-5, with 10 bases identical to TRBD1. Germline CDR1 is KGHSH and CDR2 is LQKENI. The CDR3 totals 16 residues. Trimming removed 3 bases from V and 2 bases from J; junction bases left unmatched: 6. CDR3 protein: CASSPMRDRGQETQYF. The CDR3 DNA follows: TGTGCCAGCTCACCTATGCGGGACAGGGGACAAGAGACCCAGTACTTC.

The chain carries TRBV29-1 and TRBJ1-1; unclear D gene. The germline CDR1 and CDR2 sequences are SQVTM and ANQGSEA. The germline V and J ends were trimmed by 2 bases and 1 base, with 5 bases remaining between them. The CDR3 is 12 amino acids. CDR3 in DNA: TGCAGCGTTGAAACAGAGAACACTGAAGCTTTCTTT. This sequence encodes CSVETENTEAFF.

The chain is built from TRBV6-2 or TRBV6-3 and TRBJ1-1; tentative D call: TRBD1 (6 bases). The germline V gene encodes CDR1 MNHEY and CDR2 SVGEGT. This CDR3 region has 11 residues. V was clipped by 5 bases and J by 9 bases, with 10 bases between them. The CDR3 sequence: CASSNGQKAFF. DNA of the CDR3: TGTGCCAGCAGTAATGGACAGAAAGCTTTCTTT.

This rearrangement joins TRBV6-5 to TRBJ2-1; 7 positions match TRBD2. The length of the CDR3 is 12 residues. The ends lost 8 bases at V and 9 bases at J; junction bases unmatched: 7. In germline, CDR1 is MNHEY, CDR2 SVGAGI. Here the CDR3 reads CASYRGDGEQFF. For the CDR3, the DNA is TGTGCCAGCTACCGGGGGGACGGTGAGCAGTTCTTC.

Only one count was recorded for this clone. J is TRBJ2-7 and V is TRBV7-9; unclear D gene. This CDR3 is 15 amino acids long. The germline gives CDR1 SEHNR, CDR2 FQNEAQ (reference sequence). V was trimmed by 1 base and J by 4 bases, leaving 14 bases between them. CDR3 in amino acids: CASSLGQGVRYEQYF. The DNA of the CDR3 is TGTGCCAGCAGCTTAGGACAAGGTGTTCGGTACGAGCAGTACTTC. Filled out from reference TRBV7-9 and TRBJ2-7, the complete variable domain reads DTGVSQNPRHKITKRGQNVTFRCDPISEHNRLYWYRQTLGQGPEFLTYFQNEAQLEKSRLLSDRFSAERPKGSFSTLEIQRTEQGDSAMYLCASSLGQGVRYEQYFGPGTRLTVT.

CDR3 nucleotides: TGTGCCAGCGGGGGCCCCACAGATACGCAGTATTTT. Its translation is CASGGPTDTQYF. The chain couples TRBV12-3 or TRBV12-4 to TRBJ2-3; maybe TRBD1 (6 bases). V lost 8 bases and J lost 2, with 8 bases in between. The CDR3 has 12 amino acids.

The gene calls are TRBV7-9 and TRBJ2-3; possible D gene TRBD1, 5 bases. This CDR3 comprises 11 residues. The germline CDR1 and CDR2 sequences are SEHNR and FQNEAQ (reference sequence). With 5 bases removed from V and 10 bases from J, the gap between germline ends came to 10 bases. CDR3 in DNA: TGTGCCAGCAGCCAAGACAGCGCGCAGTATTTT. Its translation: CASSQDSAQYF. The whole variable domain, remainder taken from reference TRBV7-9 and TRBJ2-3, is DTGVSQNPRHKITKRGQNVTFRCDPISEHNRLYWYRQTLGQGPEFLTYFQNEAQLEKSRLLSDRFSAERPKGSFSTLEIQRTEQGDSAMYLCASSQDSAQYFGPGTRLTVL.

The chain couples TRBV24-1 to TRBJ1-4; D is unclear. Germline values: CDR1 KGHDR, CDR2 SFDVKD. The CDR3 is 14 residues long. With 3 bases removed from V and 5 bases from J, the gap between germline ends came to 9 bases. The CDR3 is CATSDSTENEKLFF. CDR3 sequence (DNA): TGTGCCACCAGTGATAGTACAGAGAATGAAAAACTGTTTTTT.

The chain couples TRBV7-8 to TRBJ1-2, with D uncertain. CDR1 and CDR2 (germline): SGHVS, FQNEAQ. Trimming stripped 1 base from V and 0 bases from J, with 6 bases between. The CDR3 loop spans 14 amino acids. The CDR3: CASSLVATNYGYTF. The CDR3 DNA reads TGTGCCAGCAGCTTAGTGGCAACTAACTATGGCTACACCTTC.

The J gene is TRBJ2-2, the V gene TRBV11-1; D gene ambiguous. Germline V lookup: CDR1 SGHAT, CDR2 FQDESV (reference sequence). CDR3 length: 13 residues. The V gene lost 3 bases and the J gene lost 2 bases, with 4 bases spanning the gap. Here the CDR3 reads CASSFRNTGELFF. DNA of the CDR3: TGTGCCAGCAGCTTTCGTAACACCGGGGAGCTGTTTTTT.

V gene TRBV27 combines with J gene TRBJ1-1, with no clear D. The CDR3 is made up of 15 amino acids. V was shortened by 6 bases and J by 1 base, with 15 bases between the two germline ends. Per germline, CDR1 MNHEY and CDR2 SMNVEV (reference sequence). CDR3 nucleotides: TGTGCCAGCAGCCCCCTAAAACGGAGGAACACTGAAGCTTTCTTT. Residues: CASSPLKRRNTEAFF.

The V gene is TRBV20-1, the J gene TRBJ2-4; unclear D gene. The CDR3 has 13 residues. V was cut by 3 bases and J by 3 bases, with 9 bases left in between. The germline gives CDR1 DFQATT, CDR2 SNEGSKA (reference sequence). CDR3 sequence: CSASGGSKNIQYF. The CDR3 DNA reads TGCAGTGCTAGTGGTGGCAGCAAAAACATTCAGTACTTC.

The chain couples TRBV6-2 or TRBV6-3 to TRBJ1-6; D unresolved. The V gene's germline CDR1 is MNHEY and CDR2 SVGEGT. The CDR3 loop spans 16 amino acids. The V end was cut by 4 bases, the J end by 0 bases, with 10 bases between. Written as DNA, the CDR3 is TGTGCCAGCAGTTCCTCCGGTAGCTCCTATAATTCACCCCTCCACTTT. It specifies CASSSSGSSYNSPLHF.

The J gene is TRBJ2-6, the V gene TRBV28; D is undetermined. Per the germline V gene, CDR1 is MDHEN and CDR2 is SYDVKM. The CDR3 has 14 residues. The V gene lost 6 bases and the J gene lost 0 bases, with 6 bases spanning the gap. The CDR3 sequence is CASRRLSGANVLTF. The CDR3, as DNA: TGTGCCAGCAGGCGTCTCTCTGGGGCCAACGTCCTGACTTTC.

The rearrangement uses TRBV5-5 and TRBJ1-5, with 7 bases lining up with TRBD1. The germline gives CDR1 SGHKS, CDR2 YYEKEE (reference sequence). J lost 1 base, V lost 4 bases, and 5 bases had no gene match. CDR3 length: 15 amino acids. Here the CDR3 reads CASSAGTASNQPQHF. As DNA, the CDR3 is TGTGCCAGCAGCGCCGGGACAGCGAGCAATCAGCCCCAGCATTTT.

The chain is built from TRBV7-6 and TRBJ2-1, with 9 bases lining up with TRBD2. The CDR3 runs to 16 residues. Germline V lookup: CDR1 SGHVS, CDR2 FNYEAQ. With 4 bases clipped from V and 1 base from J, the junction kept 5 bases outside the gene matches. Here the CDR3 reads CASSSLAGESYNEQFF. As DNA, the CDR3 is TGTGCCAGCAGCTCCTTAGCGGGGGAATCCTACAATGAGCAGTTCTTC.

This clone was detected ten times or more. This chain's CDR3 is CASNPGDPGEQYF. CDR3 DNA sequence: TGTGCCTCAAATCCAGGGGACCCGGGCGAGCAGTACTTC. This chain uses TRBV10-3 with TRBJ2-7, with TRBD1 as a possible D gene (6 bases). The germline CDR1 and CDR2 sequences are ENHRY and SYGVKD. CDR3 length equals 13 residues. The V and J ends lost 11 bases and 6 bases respectively, with 20 bases between them.

This clone was found once. This chain uses TRBV23-1 with TRBJ1-4; the D is unclear. TRBV23-1 is an ORF; its function is uncertain. Trimming took 2 bases from V and 7 from J, leaving 8 bases between them. This CDR3 region has 13 residues. CDR3 sequence reads: CASSQRGGEKLFF. The DNA for the CDR3 is TGCGCCAGCAGTCAACGGGGTGGTGAAAAACTGTTTTTT.

A few counts support this clone. The chain combines TRBV3-1 (or the pseudogene TRBV3-2) with TRBJ2-3; 10 positions match TRBD2. Per the germline V gene, CDR1 is LGHDT and CDR2 is YNNKEL (reference sequence). The J segment lost 8 bases and the V segment lost 0 bases, leaving 2 bases of the junction unmatched. The CDR3 contains 14 residues. Here the CDR3 reads CASSQEPSGSTQYF. The DNA for the CDR3 is TGTGCCAGCAGCCAAGAACCTAGCGGGAGTACGCAGTATTTT.